The 8 T cell receptor beta chains reported below all come from one sample, sequenced in a study of T cell responses to AZD1222 COVID-19 vaccine. Clones were sequenced by immunoSEQ multiplex PCR, and TCRdb holds only the in-frame ones, with some missing. The profile shows about 130,000 clones, around 90% of them singletons. The sample consisted of peripheral blood, taken on day 0 of AZD1222 vaccination. The receptors here all came from an adult in good health.

The rearrangement links TRBV27 to TRBJ2-1; 9 bases fit TRBD1. This CDR3 contains 15 residues. V dropped 6 bases and J dropped 4; count of bases not matched to a gene: 7. Germline values: CDR1 MNHEY, CDR2 SMNVEV (reference sequence). The CDR3 here is CASRFDRGSYNEQFF. The CDR3 DNA is TGTGCCAGCAGGTTCGACAGGGGGAGTTACAATGAGCAGTTCTTC.

This chain uses TRBV19 with TRBJ1-5; 7 bases align to TRBD1. V gave up 7 bases and J gave up 6 bases; unmatched junction bases: 6. Germline CDR1 is LNHDA and CDR2 is SQIVND (reference sequence). This CDR3 is built from 13 residues. The chain's CDR3 is CASTRQGGQPQHF. The CDR3 nucleotides read TGTGCCAGTACCCGACAGGGCGGTCAGCCCCAGCATTTT.

The chain carries TRBV10-3 and TRBJ2-1; weak D call: TRBD2 (6 bases). The CDR3 is 19 residues long. Trimming took 11 bases from V and 0 from J, leaving 29 bases between them. Germline CDR1 ENHRY, CDR2 SYGVKD. The CDR3 loop reads CAPQTTGDPELSSYNEQFF. The CDR3 bases are TGTGCCCCCCAAACAACGGGGGACCCAGAGTTGAGCTCCTACAATGAGCAGTTCTTC.

The rearrangement links TRBV5-6 to TRBJ1-4; D gene unclear. The CDR3 is made up of 13 amino acids. The germline V gene has CDR1 SGHDT and CDR2 YYEEEE. With 0 bases removed from V and 6 bases from J, the gap between germline ends came to 6 bases. The CDR3 is CASSLASYEKLFF. As DNA, the CDR3 is TGTGCCAGCAGCTTGGCTTCGTATGAAAAACTGTTTTTT. The full variable domain, rest sourced from reference TRBV5-6 and TRBJ1-4, is DAGVTQSPTHLIKTRGQQVTLRCSPKSGHDTVSWYQQALGQGPQFIFQYYEEEERQRGNFPDRFSGHQFPNYSSELNVNALLLGDSALYLCASSLASYEKLFFGSGTQLSVL.

This clone was found once. CDR3 sequence reads: CASSQFYRGTVSEAFF. DNA for the CDR3: TGTGCCAGCAGCCAATTTTACAGGGGGACTGTTTCTGAAGCTTTCTTT. The rearrangement links TRBV14 to TRBJ1-1; 8 nucleotides align to TRBD1. The V and J ends lost 2 bases and 6 bases, in that order; junction bases with no gene match: 11. The germline V gene encodes CDR1 SGHDN and CDR2 FVKESK. The CDR3 is made up of 16 amino acids.

The chain combines TRBV25-1 with TRBJ1-4, with a possible D match to TRBD1 (6 bases). CDR1 is MGHDK and CDR2 is SYGVNS in the germline V gene. This CDR3 spans 16 amino acids. Trimming stripped 4 bases from V and 4 bases from J, with 16 bases between. The CDR3 DNA reads as TGTGCCAGCAGTGCTTACGCAGGGGCCTATAATGAAAAACTGTTTTTT. Its translation: CASSAYAGAYNEKLFF.

The genes are TRBV19 and TRBJ2-4, with D hard to call. In germline, CDR1 is LNHDA, CDR2 SQIVND (reference sequence). The CDR3 runs to 16 residues. The V and J ends lost 3 bases and 0 bases respectively, with 12 bases between them. This CDR3 reads CASSIAGVRAKNIQYF. CDR3 nucleotides: TGTGCCAGTAGTATCGCTGGTGTCAGAGCCAAAAACATTCAGTACTTC. The variable domain in full, with the rest retrieved from reference TRBV19 and TRBJ2-4, is DGGITQSPKYLFRKEGQNVTLSCEQNLNHDAMYWYRQDPGQGLRLIYYSQIVNDFQKGDIAEGYSVSREKKESFPLTVTSAQKNPTAFYLCASSIAGVRAKNIQYFGAGTRLSVL.

The rearrangement uses TRBV18 and TRBJ2-5, with D tentatively TRBD2 (5 bases). The germline V gene encodes CDR1 KGHSH and CDR2 LQKENI. Trimming cost V 2 bases and J 4 bases, with 14 bases left between them. The CDR3 spans 15 residues. The DNA for the CDR3 is TGTGCCAGCTCACCATTGAGGGAAGGAGGAGAGACCCAGTACTTC. Protein sequence: CASSPLREGGETQYF.